Detailed here is one T cell receptor beta chain. The antigen remains undetermined. Time point denoted: blood 4 weeks post-SBRT, at nephrectomy. The treatment: 15 Gy SBRT to primary tumor, nephrectomy 4 weeks later. Nephrectomy followed 15 Gy stereotactic body radiation by 4 weeks. The tumor was a clear cell renal cell carcinoma. The data are from a study of radiation and T cells in renal cell carcinoma. The data were produced by immunoSEQ multiplex PCR, yet TCRdb's version contains in-frame clones alone and is incomplete. In the table there are 150,000 to 200,000 clones, roughly nine tenths of which are singletons. Study-wide results and caveats: From baseline, blood top tumor clonotypes peaked at 2 weeks post-radiation. Pretreatment tumor biopsies were lacking, so baseline clonotypes are unknown.

CDR3 length: 15 residues. J gave up 7 bases and V 5 bases, and 6 bases lay outside the gene matches. Germline V gene sequence: CDR1 SGHAT, CDR2 FQNNGV. Material: blood, obtained from a patient whose treatment included radiotherapy and nephrectomy. The chain couples TRBV11-2 to TRBJ1-4, with 11 nucleotides matching TRBD1. This TCR was recovered from a woman aged 50 to 60 with renal cell carcinoma. The DNA of the CDR3 is TGTGCCAGCAGCCAACGGACAGGGGGCGTTGAAAAACTGTTTTTT. The encoded protein is CASSQRTGGVEKLFF.